One and the same sample provided the 2 T cell receptor beta chains below, sequenced in a study of prognosis after radiotherapy for stage I lung cancer. Multiplex PCR, run in two rounds, amplified TCR beta CDR3 from genomic DNA. Specific primers for each TRBV and TRBJ gene were what first-round PCR used. MiXCR, applied by TCRdb to the multiplex PCR reads, yields one record per CDR3 protein. This sample has about 59,000 distinct CDR3 sequences; around a quarter occur once, and the top ten carry around 6.9%. Material: PBMCs, obtained before or after stereotactic body radiation therapy (not recorded which). These receptors originate from a donor of 50 years or more with non-small cell lung cancer.

This clonotype was recorded at least ten times. The chain is built from TRBV4-1 and TRBJ1-3, with 7 positions matching TRBD1. This CDR3 region has 16 residues. V was clipped by 2 bases and J by 0 bases; unmatched bases: 4. Germline V CDR1 and CDR2: MGHRA, YSYEKL. The CDR3 sequence is CASSQQQGPSGNTIYF. The DNA for the CDR3 is TGCGCCAGCAGCCAACAACAGGGGCCCTCTGGAAACACCATATATTTT.

On this clonotype: A much larger clone differs by one base, so this may be a read error. The chain joins TRBV14 to TRBJ1-2; possible D gene TRBD1, 5 bases. Germline CDR1 SGHDN, CDR2 FVKESK. The CDR3 is 14 amino acids. DNA for the CDR3: TGTGCCGGCAGCCCCGCCGGGGGGAACAGTCGCTACACCTTC. Translated: CAGSPAGGNSRYTF.